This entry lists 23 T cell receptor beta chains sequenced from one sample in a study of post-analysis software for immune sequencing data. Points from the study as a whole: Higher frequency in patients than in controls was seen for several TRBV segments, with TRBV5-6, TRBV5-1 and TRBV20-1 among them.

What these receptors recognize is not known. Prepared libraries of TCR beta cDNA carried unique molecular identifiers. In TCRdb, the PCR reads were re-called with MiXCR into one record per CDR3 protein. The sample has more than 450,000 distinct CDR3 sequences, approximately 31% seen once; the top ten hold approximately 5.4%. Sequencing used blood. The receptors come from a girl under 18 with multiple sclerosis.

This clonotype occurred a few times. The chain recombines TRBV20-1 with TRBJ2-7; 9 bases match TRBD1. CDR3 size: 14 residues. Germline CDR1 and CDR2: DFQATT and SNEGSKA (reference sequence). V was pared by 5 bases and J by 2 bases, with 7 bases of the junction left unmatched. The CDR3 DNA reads TGCAGTGCTCCCGACAGGGGGGACCCCTACGAGCAGTACTTC. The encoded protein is CSAPDRGDPYEQYF.

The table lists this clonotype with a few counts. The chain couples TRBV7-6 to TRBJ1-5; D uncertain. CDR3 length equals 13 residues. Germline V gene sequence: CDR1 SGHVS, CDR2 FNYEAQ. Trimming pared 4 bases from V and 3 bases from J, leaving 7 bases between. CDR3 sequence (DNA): TGTGCCAGCAGCTCGGATATCAATCAGCCCCAGCATTTT. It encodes CASSSDINQPQHF. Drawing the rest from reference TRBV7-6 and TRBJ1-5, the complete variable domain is GAGVSQSPRYKVTKRGQDVALRCDPISGHVSLYWYRQALGQGPEFLTYFNYEAQQDKSGLPNDRFSAERPEGSISTLTIQRTEQRDSAMYRCASSSDINQPQHFGDGTRLSIL.

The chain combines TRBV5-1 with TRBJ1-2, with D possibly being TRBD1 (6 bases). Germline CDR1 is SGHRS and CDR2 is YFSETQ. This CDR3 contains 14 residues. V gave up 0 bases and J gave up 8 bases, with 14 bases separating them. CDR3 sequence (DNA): TGCGCCAGCAGCTTGGAGTGGACAGACGTAGGCTACACCTTC. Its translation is CASSLEWTDVGYTF.

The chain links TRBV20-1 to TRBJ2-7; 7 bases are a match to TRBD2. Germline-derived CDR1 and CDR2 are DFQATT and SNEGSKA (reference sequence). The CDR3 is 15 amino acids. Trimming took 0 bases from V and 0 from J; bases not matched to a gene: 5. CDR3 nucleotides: TGCAGTGCTAGAGAGCGCGGGGACTACTCCTACGAGCAGTACTTC. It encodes CSARERGDYSYEQYF.

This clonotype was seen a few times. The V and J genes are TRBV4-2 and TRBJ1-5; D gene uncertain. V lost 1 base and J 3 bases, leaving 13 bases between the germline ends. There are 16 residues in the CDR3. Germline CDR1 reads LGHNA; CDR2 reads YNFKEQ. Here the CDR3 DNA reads TGTGCCAGCAGCCAAGCCGTTGGTGTGTTCAATCAGCCCCAGCATTTT. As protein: CASSQAVGVFNQPQHF.

DNA for the CDR3: TGCGCCAGCAGCTTGGCCACGAGGTTCGAGCAGTACTTC. It codes for CASSLATRFEQYF. V is TRBV5-1 and J is TRBJ2-7; D unresolved. Trimming removed 0 bases at V and 6 bases at J, with 10 bases between. The CDR3 has 13 amino acids. Germline CDR1 reads SGHRS; CDR2 reads YFSETQ.

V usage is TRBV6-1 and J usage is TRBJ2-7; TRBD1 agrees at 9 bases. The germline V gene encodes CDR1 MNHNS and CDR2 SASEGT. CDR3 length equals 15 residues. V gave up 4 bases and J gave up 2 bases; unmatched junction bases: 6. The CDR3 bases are TGTGCCAGCAGTGCACGGGACAGGGAGCCCTACGAGCAGTACTTC. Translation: CASSARDREPYEQYF.

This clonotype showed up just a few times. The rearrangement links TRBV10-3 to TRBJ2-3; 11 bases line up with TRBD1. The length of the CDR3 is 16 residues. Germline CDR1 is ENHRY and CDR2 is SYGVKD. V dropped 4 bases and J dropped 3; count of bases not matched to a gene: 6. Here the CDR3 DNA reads TGTGCCATCAGTGGGGGACAGGGGGTTCCGACAGATACGCAGTATTTT. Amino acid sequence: CAISGGQGVPTDTQYF.

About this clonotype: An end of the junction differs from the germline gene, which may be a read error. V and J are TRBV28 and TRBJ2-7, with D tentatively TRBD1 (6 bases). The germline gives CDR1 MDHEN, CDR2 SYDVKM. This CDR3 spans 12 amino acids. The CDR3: CVSSPDSYEQYF. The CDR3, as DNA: TGTGTCAGCAGTCCGGACAGTTACGAGCAGTACTTC.

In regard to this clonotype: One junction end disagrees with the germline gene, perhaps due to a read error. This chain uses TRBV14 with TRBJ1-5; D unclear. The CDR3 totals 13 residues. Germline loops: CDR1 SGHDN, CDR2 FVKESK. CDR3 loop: CTSSQDWGGPQHF. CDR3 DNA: TGTACCAGCAGCCAAGATTGGGGTGGGCCCCAGCATTTT.

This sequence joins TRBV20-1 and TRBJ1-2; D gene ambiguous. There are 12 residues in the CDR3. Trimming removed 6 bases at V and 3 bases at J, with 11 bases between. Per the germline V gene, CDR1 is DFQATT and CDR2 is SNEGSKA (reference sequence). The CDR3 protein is CSATKGHYGYTF. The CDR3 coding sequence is TGCAGTGCCACCAAGGGTCACTATGGCTACACCTTC.

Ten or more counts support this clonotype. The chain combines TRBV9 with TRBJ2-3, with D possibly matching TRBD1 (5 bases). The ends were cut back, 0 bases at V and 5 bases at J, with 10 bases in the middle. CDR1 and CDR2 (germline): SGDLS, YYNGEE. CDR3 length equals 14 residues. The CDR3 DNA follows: TGTGCCAGCAGCGTAGGGGGCCCAAGAGATACGCAGTATTTT. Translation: CASSVGGPRDTQYF.

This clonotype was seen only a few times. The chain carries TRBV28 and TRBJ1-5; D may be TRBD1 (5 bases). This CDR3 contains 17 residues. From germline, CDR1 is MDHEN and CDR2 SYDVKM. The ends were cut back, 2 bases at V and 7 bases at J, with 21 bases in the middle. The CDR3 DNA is TGTGCCAGCAGTTTAAGGCCGGTAGCGTGGGGGAACCAGCCCCAGCATTTT. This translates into CASSLRPVAWGNQPQHF.

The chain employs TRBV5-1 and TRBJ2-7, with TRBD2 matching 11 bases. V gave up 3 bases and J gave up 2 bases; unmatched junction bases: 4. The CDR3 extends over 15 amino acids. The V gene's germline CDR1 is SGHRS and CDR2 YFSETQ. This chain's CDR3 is CASSSGLADTYEQYF. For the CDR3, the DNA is TGCGCCAGCAGCTCGGGACTAGCGGACACCTACGAGCAGTACTTC.

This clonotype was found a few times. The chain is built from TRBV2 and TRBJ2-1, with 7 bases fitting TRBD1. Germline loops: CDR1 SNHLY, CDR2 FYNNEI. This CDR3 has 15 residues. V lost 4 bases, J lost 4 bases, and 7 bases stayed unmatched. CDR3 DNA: TGTGCCAGCAGTGTCGGAAACAGGGGATACAATGAGCAGTTCTTC. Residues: CASSVGNRGYNEQFF.

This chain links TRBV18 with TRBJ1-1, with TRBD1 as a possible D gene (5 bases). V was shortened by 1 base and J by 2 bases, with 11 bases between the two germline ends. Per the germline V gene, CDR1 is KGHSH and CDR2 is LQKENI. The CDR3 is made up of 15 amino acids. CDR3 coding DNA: TGTGCCAGCTCACCACGGGGGACGGTAAACACTGAAGCTTTCTTT. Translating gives CASSPRGTVNTEAFF.

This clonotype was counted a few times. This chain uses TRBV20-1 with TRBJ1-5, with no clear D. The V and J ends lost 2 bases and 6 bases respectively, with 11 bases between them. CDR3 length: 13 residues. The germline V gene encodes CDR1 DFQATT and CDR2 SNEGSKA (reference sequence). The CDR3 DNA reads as TGCAGTGCTAGAATGGCAGCGGGTCAGCCCCAGCATTTT. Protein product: CSARMAAGQPQHF.

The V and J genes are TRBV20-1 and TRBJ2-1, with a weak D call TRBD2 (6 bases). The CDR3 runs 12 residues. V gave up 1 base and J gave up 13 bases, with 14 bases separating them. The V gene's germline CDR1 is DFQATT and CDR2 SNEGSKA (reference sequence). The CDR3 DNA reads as TGCAGTGCTAGAGTACATCGGGAGACCCAGTTCTTC. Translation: CSARVHRETQFF.

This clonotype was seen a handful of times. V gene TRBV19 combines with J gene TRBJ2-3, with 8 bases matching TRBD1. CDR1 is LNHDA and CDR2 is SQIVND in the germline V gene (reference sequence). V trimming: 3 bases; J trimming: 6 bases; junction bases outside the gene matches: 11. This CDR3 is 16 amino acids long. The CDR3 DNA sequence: TGTGCCAGTAGTATGGGTCTGGGACAGGCATCGGATACGCAGTATTTT. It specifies CASSMGLGQASDTQYF.

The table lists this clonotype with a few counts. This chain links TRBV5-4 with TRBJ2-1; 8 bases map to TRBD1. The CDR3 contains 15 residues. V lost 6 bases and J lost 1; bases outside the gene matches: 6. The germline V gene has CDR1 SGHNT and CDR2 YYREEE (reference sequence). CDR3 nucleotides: TGTGCCAGCACCAAGGACAGGGCGTCCTACAATGAGCAGTTCTTC. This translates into CASTKDRASYNEQFF.

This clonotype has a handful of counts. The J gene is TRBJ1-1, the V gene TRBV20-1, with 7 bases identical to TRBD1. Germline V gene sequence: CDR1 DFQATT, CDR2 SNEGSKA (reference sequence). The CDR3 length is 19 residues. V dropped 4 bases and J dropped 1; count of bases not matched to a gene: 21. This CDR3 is CSAKKTFGQASQWNTEAFF. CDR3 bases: TGCAGTGCTAAGAAGACTTTCGGACAGGCATCCCAATGGAACACTGAAGCTTTCTTT.

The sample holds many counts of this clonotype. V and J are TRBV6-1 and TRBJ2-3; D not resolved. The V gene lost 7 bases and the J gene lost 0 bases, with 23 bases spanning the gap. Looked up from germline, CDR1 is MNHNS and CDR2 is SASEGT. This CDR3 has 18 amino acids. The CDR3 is CASTPSAVNFGSTDTQYF. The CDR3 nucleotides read TGTGCCAGCACTCCCTCCGCCGTCAATTTTGGGAGCACAGATACGCAGTATTTT.

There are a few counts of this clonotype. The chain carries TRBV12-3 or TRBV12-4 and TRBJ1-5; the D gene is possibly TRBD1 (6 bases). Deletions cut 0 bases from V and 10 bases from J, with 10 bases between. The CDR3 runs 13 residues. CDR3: CASSLAQGNPQHF. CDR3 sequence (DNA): TGTGCCAGCAGTTTAGCCCAGGGGAACCCCCAGCATTTT.